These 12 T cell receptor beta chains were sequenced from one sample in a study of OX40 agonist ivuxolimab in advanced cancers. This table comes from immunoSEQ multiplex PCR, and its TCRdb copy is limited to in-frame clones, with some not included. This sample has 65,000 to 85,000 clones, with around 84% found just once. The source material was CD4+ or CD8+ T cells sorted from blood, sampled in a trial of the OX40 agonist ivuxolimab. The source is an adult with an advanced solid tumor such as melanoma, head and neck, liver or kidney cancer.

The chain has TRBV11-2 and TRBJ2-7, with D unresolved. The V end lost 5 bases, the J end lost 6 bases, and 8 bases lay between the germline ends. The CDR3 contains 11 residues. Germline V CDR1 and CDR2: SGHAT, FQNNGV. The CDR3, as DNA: TGTGCCAGCAGCCAAAGTGGCGAGCAGTACTTC. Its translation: CASSQSGEQYF. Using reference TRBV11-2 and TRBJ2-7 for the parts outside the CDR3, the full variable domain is EAGVAQSPRYKIIEKRQSVAFWCNPISGHATLYWYQQILGQGPKLLIQFQNNGVVDDSQLPKDRFSAERLKGVDSTLKIQPAKLEDSAVYLCASSQSGEQYFGPGTRLTVT.

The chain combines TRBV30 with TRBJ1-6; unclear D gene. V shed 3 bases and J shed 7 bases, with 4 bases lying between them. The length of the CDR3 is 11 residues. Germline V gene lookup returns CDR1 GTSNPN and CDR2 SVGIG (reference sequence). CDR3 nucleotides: TGTGCCTGGAGCCAGAATTCACCCCTCCACTTT. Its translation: CAWSQNSPLHF.

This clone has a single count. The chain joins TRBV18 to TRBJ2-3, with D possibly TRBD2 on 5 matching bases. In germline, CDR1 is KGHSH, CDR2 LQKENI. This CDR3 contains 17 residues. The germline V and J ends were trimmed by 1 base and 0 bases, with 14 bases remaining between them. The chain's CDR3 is CASSPLRTGGSTDTQYF. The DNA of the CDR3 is TGTGCCAGCTCACCACTCAGAACCGGAGGTAGCACAGATACGCAGTATTTT.

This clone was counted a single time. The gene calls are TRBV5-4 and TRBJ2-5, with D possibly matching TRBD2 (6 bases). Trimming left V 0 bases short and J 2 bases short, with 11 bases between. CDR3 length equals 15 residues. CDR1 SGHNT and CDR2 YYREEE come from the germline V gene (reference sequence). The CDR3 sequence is CASSLGGDPQETQYF. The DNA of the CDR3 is TGTGCCAGCAGCTTGGGGGGGGACCCACAAGAGACCCAGTACTTC.

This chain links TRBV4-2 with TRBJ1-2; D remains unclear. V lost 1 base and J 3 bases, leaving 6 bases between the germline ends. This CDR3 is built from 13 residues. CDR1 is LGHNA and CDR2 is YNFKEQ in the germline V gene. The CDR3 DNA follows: TGTGCCAGCAGCCAAGGATCGGACTATGGCTACACCTTC. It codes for CASSQGSDYGYTF.

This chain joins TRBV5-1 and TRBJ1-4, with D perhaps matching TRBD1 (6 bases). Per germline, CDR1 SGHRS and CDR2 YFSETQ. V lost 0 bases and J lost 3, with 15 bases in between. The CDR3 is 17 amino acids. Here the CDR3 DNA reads TGCGCCAGCAGCTTGGTTCTCACCGGGACATCTAATGAAAAACTGTTTTTT. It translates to CASSLVLTGTSNEKLFF.

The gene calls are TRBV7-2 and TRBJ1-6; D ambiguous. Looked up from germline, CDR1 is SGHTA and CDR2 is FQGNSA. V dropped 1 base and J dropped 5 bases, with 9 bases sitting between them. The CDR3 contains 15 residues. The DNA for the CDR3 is TGTGCCAGCAGCTTAGATCCGCGGAATAATTCACCCCTCCACTTT. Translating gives CASSLDPRNNSPLHF.

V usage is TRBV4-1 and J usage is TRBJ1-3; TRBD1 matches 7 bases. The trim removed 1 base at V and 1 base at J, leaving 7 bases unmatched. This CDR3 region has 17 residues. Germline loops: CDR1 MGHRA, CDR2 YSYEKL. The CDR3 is CASSQVAGGSSGNTIYF. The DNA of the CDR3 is TGCGCCAGCAGCCAAGTGGCAGGGGGTTCGTCTGGAAACACCATATATTTT.

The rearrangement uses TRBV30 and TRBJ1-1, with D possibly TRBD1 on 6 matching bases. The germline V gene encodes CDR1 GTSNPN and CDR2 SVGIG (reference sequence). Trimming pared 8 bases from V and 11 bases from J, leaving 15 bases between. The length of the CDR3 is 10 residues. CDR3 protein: CAGSQGLAFF. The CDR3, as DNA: TGTGCCGGCTCACAGGGCTTGGCTTTCTTT.

CDR3 DNA: TGTGCCAGCAGCGCCGGGGGATACAATGAGCAGTTCTTC. It encodes CASSAGGYNEQFF. The V and J genes are TRBV7-2 and TRBJ2-1; D is perhaps TRBD2 (6 bases). This CDR3 is 13 amino acids long. Germline V gives CDR1 SGHTA, CDR2 FQGNSA. V gave up 5 bases and J gave up 4 bases, with 9 bases separating them.

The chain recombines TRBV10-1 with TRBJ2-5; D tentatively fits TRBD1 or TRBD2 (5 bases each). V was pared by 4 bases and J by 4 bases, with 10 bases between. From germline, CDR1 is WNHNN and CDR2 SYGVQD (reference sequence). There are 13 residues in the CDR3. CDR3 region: CASSVTRGETQYF. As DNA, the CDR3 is TGCGCCAGCAGTGTTACTAGGGGAGAGACCCAGTACTTC.

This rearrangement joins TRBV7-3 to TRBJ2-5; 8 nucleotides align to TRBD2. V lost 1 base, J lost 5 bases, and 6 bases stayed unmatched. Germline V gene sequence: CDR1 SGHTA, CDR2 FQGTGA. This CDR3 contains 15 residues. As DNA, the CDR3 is TGTGCCAGCAGCTTAAACGCGGGAGGTGGGGAGACCCAGTACTTC. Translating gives CASSLNAGGGETQYF.